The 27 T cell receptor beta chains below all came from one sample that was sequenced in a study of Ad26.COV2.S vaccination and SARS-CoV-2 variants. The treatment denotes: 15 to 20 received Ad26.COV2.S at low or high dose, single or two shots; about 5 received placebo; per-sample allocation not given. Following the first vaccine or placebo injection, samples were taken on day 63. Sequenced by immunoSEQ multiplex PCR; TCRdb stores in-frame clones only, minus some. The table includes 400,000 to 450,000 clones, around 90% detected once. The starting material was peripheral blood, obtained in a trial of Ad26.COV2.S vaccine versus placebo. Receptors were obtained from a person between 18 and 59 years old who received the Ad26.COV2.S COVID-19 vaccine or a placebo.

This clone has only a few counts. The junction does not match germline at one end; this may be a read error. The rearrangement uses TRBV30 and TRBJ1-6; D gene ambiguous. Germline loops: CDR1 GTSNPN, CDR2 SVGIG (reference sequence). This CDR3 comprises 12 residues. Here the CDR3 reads CAWSVNKSPLHF. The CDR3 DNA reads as TGTGCCTGGAGTGTAAATAAATCACCCCTCCACTTT.

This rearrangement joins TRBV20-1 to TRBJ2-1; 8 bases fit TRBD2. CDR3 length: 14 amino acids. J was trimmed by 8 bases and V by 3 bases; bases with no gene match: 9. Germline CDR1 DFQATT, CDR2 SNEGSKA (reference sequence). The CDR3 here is CSASSGRAFDEQFF. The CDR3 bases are TGCAGTGCTAGTTCCGGGAGGGCCTTCGATGAGCAGTTCTTC.

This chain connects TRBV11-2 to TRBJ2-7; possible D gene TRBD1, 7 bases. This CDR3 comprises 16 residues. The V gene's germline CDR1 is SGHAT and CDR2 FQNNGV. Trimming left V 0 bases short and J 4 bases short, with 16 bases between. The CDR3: CASSLDLSTGRYEQYF. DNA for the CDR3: TGTGCCAGCAGCTTAGATCTCTCGACAGGGAGGTACGAGCAGTACTTC.

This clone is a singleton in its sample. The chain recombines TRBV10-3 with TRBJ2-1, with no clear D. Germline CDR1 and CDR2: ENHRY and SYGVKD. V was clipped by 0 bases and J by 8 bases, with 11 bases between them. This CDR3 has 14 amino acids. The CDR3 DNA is TGTGCCATCAGTGAGTCGGCCTTCCCCGATGAGCAGTTCTTC. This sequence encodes CAISESAFPDEQFF.

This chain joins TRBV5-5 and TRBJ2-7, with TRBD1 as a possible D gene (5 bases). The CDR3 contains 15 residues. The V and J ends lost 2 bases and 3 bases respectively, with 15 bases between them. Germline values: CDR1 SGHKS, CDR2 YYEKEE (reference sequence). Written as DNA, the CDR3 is TGTGCCAGCAGCTTTAGGGGTGACTTCCGCTACGAGCAGTACTTC. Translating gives CASSFRGDFRYEQYF.

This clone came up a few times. The CDR3 protein is CASSIGPRNEKLFF. CDR3 DNA sequence: TGTGCCAGCAGTATAGGACCTCGGAATGAAAAACTGTTTTTT. The chain joins TRBV28 to TRBJ1-4; D gene unclear. The CDR3 extends over 14 amino acids. CDR1 MDHEN and CDR2 SYDVKM come from the germline V gene. The V and J ends lost 5 bases and 5 bases respectively, with 12 bases between them.

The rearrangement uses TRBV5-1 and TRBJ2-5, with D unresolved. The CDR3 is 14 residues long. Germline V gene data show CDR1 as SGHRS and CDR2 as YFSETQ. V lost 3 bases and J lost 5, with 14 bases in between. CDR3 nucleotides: TGCGCCAGCAGCTGGGGAACACGAGAGGAGACCCAGTACTTC. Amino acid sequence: CASSWGTREETQYF.

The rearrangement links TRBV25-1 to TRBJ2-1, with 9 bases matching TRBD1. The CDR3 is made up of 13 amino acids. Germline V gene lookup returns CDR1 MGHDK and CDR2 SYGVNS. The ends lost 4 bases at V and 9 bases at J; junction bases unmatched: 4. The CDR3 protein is CASSVGTGIEQFF. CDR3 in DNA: TGTGCCAGCAGTGTCGGGACAGGGATTGAGCAGTTCTTC.

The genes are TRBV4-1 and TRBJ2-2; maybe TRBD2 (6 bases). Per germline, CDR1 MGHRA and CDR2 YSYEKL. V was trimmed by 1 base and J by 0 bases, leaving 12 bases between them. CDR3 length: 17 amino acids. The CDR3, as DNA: TGCGCCAGCAGCCAAGTGGGACTCATCGCGAACACCGGGGAGCTGTTTTTT. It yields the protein CASSQVGLIANTGELFF.

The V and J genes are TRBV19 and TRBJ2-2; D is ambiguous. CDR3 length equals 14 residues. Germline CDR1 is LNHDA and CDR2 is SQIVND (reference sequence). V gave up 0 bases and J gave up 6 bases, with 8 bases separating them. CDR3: CASSIDGTAGELFF. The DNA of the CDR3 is TGTGCCAGTAGTATAGATGGAACGGCCGGGGAGCTGTTTTTT. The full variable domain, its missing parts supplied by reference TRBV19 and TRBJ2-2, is DGGITQSPKYLFRKEGQNVTLSCEQNLNHDAMYWYRQDPGQGLRLIYYSQIVNDFQKGDIAEGYSVSREKKESFPLTVTSAQKNPTAFYLCASSIDGTAGELFFGEGSRLTVL.

The CDR3 loop reads CAISDPSRGPGQPQHF. The DNA for the CDR3 is TGTGCCATCAGTGACCCAAGCAGGGGTCCTGGTCAGCCCCAGCATTTT. The J gene is TRBJ1-5, the V gene TRBV10-3; maybe TRBD1 (6 bases). This CDR3 is built from 16 residues. V was trimmed by 3 bases and J by 6 bases, leaving 18 bases between them. The V gene's germline CDR1 is ENHRY and CDR2 SYGVKD.

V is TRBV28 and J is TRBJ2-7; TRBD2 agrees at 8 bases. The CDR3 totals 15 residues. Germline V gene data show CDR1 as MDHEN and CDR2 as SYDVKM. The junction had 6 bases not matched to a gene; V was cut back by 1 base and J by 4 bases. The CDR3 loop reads CASSLSGVAGYEQYF. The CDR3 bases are TGTGCCAGCAGTTTATCGGGAGTAGCGGGATACGAGCAGTACTTC.

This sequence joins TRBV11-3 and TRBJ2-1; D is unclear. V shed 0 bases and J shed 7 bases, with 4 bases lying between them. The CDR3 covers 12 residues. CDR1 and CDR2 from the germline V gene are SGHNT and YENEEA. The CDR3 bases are TGTGCCAGCAGCTTAGATAGTAATGAGCAGTTCTTC. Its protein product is CASSLDSNEQFF.

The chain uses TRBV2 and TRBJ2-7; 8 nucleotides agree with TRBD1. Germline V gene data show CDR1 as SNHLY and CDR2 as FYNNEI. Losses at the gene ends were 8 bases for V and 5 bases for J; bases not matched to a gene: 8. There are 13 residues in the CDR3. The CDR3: CASGRDRRHEQYF. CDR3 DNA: TGTGCCAGCGGCCGGGACAGGAGGCACGAGCAGTACTTC.

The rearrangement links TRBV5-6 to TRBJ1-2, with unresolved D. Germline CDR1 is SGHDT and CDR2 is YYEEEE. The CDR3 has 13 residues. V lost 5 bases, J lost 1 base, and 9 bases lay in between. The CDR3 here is CASSPDRNYGYTF. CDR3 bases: TGTGCCAGCAGTCCGGACCGTAACTATGGCTACACCTTC.

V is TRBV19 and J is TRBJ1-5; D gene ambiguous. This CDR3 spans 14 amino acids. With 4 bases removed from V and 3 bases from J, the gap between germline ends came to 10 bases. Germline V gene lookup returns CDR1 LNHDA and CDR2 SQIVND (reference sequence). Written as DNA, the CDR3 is TGTGCCAGTAGTAGTGTGGGTACCAATCAGCCCCAGCATTTT. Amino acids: CASSSVGTNQPQHF.

CDR3 in amino acids: CASRPRDSYGYTF. DNA of the CDR3: TGTGCCAGCAGACCCCGGGACAGCTATGGCTACACCTTC. The chain joins TRBV12-3 or TRBV12-4 to TRBJ1-2; the match to TRBD1 covers 7 bases. The CDR3 contains 13 residues. Unmatched junction bases numbered 5, after V lost 6 bases and J lost 4 bases.

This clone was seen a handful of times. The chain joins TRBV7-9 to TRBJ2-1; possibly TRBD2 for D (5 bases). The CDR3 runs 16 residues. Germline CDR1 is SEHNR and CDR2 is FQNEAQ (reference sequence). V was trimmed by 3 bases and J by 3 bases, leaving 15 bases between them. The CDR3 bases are TGTGCCAGCAGCTTGGTTATCGGGATCCTCTACAATGAGCAGTTCTTC. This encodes CASSLVIGILYNEQFF.

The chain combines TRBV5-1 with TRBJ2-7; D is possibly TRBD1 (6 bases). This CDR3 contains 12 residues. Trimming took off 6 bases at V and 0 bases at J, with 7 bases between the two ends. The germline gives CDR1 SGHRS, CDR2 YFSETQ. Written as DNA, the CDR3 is TGCGCCAGCAAAGGGGGCTCCTACGAGCAGTACTTC. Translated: CASKGGSYEQYF.

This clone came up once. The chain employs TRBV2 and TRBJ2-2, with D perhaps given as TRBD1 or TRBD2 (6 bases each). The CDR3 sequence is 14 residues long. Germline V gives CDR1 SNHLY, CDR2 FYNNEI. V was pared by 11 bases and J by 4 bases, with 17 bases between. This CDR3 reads CALKGGSGTGELFF. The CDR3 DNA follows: TGTGCCTTAAAGGGGGGCTCGGGCACCGGGGAGCTGTTTTTT.

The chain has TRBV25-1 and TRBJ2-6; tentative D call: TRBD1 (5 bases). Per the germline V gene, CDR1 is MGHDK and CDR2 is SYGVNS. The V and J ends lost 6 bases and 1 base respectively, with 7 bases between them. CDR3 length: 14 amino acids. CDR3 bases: TGTGCCAGCAGACACAGGTCTGGGGCCAACGTCCTGACTTTC. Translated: CASRHRSGANVLTF.

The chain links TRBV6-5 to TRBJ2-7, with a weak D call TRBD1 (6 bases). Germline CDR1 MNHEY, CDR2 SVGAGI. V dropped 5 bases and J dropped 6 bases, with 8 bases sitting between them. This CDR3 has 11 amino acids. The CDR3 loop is CASSQGSEQYF. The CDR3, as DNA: TGTGCCAGCAGTCAGGGGAGCGAGCAGTACTTC.

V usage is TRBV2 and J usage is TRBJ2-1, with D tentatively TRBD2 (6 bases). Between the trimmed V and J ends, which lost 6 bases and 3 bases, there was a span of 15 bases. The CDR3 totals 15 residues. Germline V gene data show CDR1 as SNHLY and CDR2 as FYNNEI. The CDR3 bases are TGTGCCAGCAGGGGGGACTCCCATTTCTACAATGAGCAGTTCTTC. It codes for CASRGDSHFYNEQFF.

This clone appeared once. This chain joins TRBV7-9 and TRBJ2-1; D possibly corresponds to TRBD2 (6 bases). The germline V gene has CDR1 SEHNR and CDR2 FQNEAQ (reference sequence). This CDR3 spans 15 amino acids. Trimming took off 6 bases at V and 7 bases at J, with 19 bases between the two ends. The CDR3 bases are TGTGCCAGCAGTAAACCCGGGGGACGCGCGAATGAGCAGTTCTTC. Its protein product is CASSKPGGRANEQFF.

The CDR3 coding sequence is TGTGCCAGCAGCTTGGGGGCGGGAGGGCCACTCGAGCAGTACTTC. Translating gives CASSLGAGGPLEQYF. The chain is built from TRBV7-9 and TRBJ2-7; 9 bases match TRBD2. Losses at the gene ends were 3 bases for V and 6 bases for J; bases not matched to a gene: 9. Looked up from germline, CDR1 is SEHNR and CDR2 is FQNEAQ (reference sequence). The CDR3 has 15 residues. Variable domain in full (rest from reference TRBV7-9 and TRBJ2-7): DTGVSQNPRHKITKRGQNVTFRCDPISEHNRLYWYRQTLGQGPEFLTYFQNEAQLEKSRLLSDRFSAERPKGSFSTLEIQRTEQGDSAMYLCASSLGAGGPLEQYFGPGTRLTVT.

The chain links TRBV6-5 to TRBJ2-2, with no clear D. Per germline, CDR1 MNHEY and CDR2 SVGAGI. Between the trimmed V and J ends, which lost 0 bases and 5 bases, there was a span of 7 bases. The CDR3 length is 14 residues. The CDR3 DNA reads TGTGCCAGCAGTTACTCGATGGGAACCGGGGAGCTGTTTTTT. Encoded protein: CASSYSMGTGELFF.

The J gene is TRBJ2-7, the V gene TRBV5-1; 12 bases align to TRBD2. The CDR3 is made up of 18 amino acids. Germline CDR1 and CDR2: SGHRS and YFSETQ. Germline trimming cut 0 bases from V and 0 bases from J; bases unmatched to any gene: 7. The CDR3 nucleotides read TGCGCCAGCAGCTTGGCTACACTAGCGGGGGGCAGCTCCTACGAGCAGTACTTC. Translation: CASSLATLAGGSSYEQYF. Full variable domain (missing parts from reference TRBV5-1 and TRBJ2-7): KAGVTQTPRYLIKTRGQQVTLSCSPISGHRSVSWYQQTPGQGLQFLFEYFSETQRNKGNFPGRFSGRQFSNSRSEMNVSTLELGDSALYLCASSLATLAGGSSYEQYFGPGTRLTVT.